The present TCR beta chain was sequenced within a study of cytomegalovirus exposure and HLA in healthy donors (dated by TCRdb to 2017 to 2019). About the full investigation: In an earlier analysis of several hundred of the donors, 276 Gb of sequence data and 100 million or so unique TCR beta sequences from 150 million to 200 million T cells were reported. An early release covering over 500 HLA-typed donors comprised approximately 290 gigabases of sequencing data and approximately 80 million unique TCR sequences. Of the roughly 430 genotyped donors, approximately 83% fell in the genetic ancestry cluster associated with self-reported Caucasian donors. The study aimed to test whether cataloging public T cell receptors could reveal signatures of past pathogen exposure. The study profiled the T cell repertoires of 500 to 800 subjects by immunosequencing and related them to cytomegalovirus serostatus. A separate validation cohort of 100 to 150 different subjects was used in addition to the approximately 700-subject first cohort. To predict cytomegalovirus infection status, the study combined high-throughput TCR immunosequencing, statistical association of individual TCRs with disease status, and machine learning. A later analysis re-examined previously published TCR beta repertoires from 610 or so donors and added high-resolution HLA genotyping to investigate patterns of TCR occurrence. Rather than drawing on any new phenotypic data, the later analysis identified candidate immune exposures from TCR beta sequences and the way those sequences occurred across donors. An earlier analysis of approximately 580 of the donors used high-throughput TCR beta sequencing to judge whether each TCR beta V gene segment behaved as functional or pseudogenic. Donor age, sex, ethnicity and CMV serostatus were compiled together with the repertoire data. In a later genetic analysis, genome-wide SNP genotypes for about 55% of the 666 donors were used, and that subset was treated as a discovery cohort. Every repertoire in the discovery cohort had been generated on one and the same sequencing platform. HLA typing covered class I and class II loci at four-digit resolution. Typing coverage differed by locus: A, B, C, DRB1 and DQB1 were typed in about 620-630 donors, DQA1 in 522, DPA1 in around 580, and DPB1 in 400 to 490. A handful of DR-DQ haplotypes were handled as single units for association and clustering because linkage in the cohort was strong. On average, roughly 250,000 unique TCR beta nucleotide sequences were sequenced per donor among about 400 genotyped donors of the cohort, with about 17% of those sequences being non-productive.

From its cysteine to its phenylalanine, the CDR3 spans 13 amino acids. Only CDR3 DNA is held: 39 bases, read in frame from base 1. CDR1 and CDR2, looked up from the germline V gene (reference sequence), are GTSNPN and SVGIG. V and J are trimmed by 3 bases and 5 bases, and the gene matches miss 4 bases of the junction. Library generation was performed with the immunoSEQ multiplex PCR assay. A mixture of 60 forward primers for TCR Vbeta segments and 13 reverse primers for TCR Jbeta segments was used in the multiplex PCR. The CDR3 region of rearranged TCR beta genes was amplified from genomic DNA by a multiplex PCR assay. On the Illumina HiSeq System, the amplified TCR beta libraries were sequenced as 87-base-pair reads. Per the original workflow: A later analysis counted around 72 million unique TCR beta chains across the 670 or so repertoires, and some 11 million of these chains were shared by at least two donors. Raw reads were error-corrected and collapsed into unique sequences with a nearest-neighbor algorithm that merged closely related sequences to remove PCR and sequencing errors. CDR3 sequences were aligned to IMGT reference sequences to assign V, D and J gene segments. For a sequence to be retained, at least a six-nucleotide match to both a V gene segment and a J gene segment was required. Rearrangements were called productive when the CDR3 lacked stop codons and stayed in frame with V and J; all others were non-productive. CDR3 was defined by IMGT convention, running from the second conserved V-encoded cysteine to the conserved J-encoded phenylalanine. The earlier analysis of some 540 of the donors excluded any sequence lacking an unambiguous match to a single V gene segment. In an earlier analysis of several hundred of the donors, V segments were called functional above 56.7% productive rearrangements and were called segregating when the between-donor standard deviation exceeded 5%. To diagnose cytomegalovirus status from the catalog of TCR beta chain sequences, a statistical classification framework was built. In a later analysis, TCR nucleotide sequences were compared against IMGT/GENE-DB human TR gene sequences so that V and J genes could be assigned. The TCRdist pipeline was used in a later analysis to assign CDR3 sequences and most-parsimonious VDJ recombination scenarios. In a later analysis, each TCR beta chain was defined by its CDR3 amino acid sequence together with its V-gene family, and reads without a unique V-gene family were excluded. A later analysis removed several hundred highly shared, low-generation-probability nucleotide sequences to deal with suspected cross-contamination and a sequencing artifact. A later analysis calculated a clonal expansion index for each public chain from normalized within-repertoire ranks of inferred template counts. In a later analysis, generation probabilities were computed using a VDJ recombination model fitted to out-of-frame rearrangements, and the results were checked against IGoR. In a later analysis, hypergeometric tests were used to score TCR-TCR, TCR-HLA and TCR-CMV co-occurrence, with a repertoire-size bias correction applied to TCR pairs. False discovery rates were estimated in a later analysis by permuting HLA or CMV assignments 20 times. A later analysis grouped co-occurring TCRs with DBSCAN, adding TCRdist sequence similarity when clustering within HLA-allele-positive subsets. For co-occurrence clustering, repertoires with fewer than 30,000 or more than 120,000 public chains were excluded, along with a handful of repertoires with anomalous nucleotide sharing. TCRdb carries this immuneACCESS record with in-frame sequences only. Its versions omit some clonotypes, under half of them owing to an unresolved V gene in the studies checked, with the rest unexplained. V and J calls and clone size are given by that table; D and trimming were obtained from the DNA. The sample table on file contains tens of thousands of clones. In total, the top ten clones hold 2% to 2.5% of the sample.

The paper as a whole reports these results and caveats: The authors suggested that the approach could potentially be extended to other disease states and immunological phenotypes. HLA typing was unavailable for some donors at each locus, so association tests used only the typed subset. Linkage disequilibrium might explain the correlated functional status among segregating V segments, but an unknown experimental factor could not be ruled out. The 87-base-pair reads could not distinguish some IMGT-functional V segments, including TRBV6-2 and TRBV6-3, so those segments were excluded. In the study, around 160 TCR beta chains were listed as associated with cytomegalovirus. Because counts were too low, 15 to 20 rarely observed V segments, including chromosome 9 orphons, were left out of the earlier analysis of some 600 of the donors. CMV serostatus was the only immune exposure information available for the cohort. The presence/absence analyses assumed that sequencing depth was roughly uniform across donors, and that assumption may not be true. Compared with equally common non-associated chains, HLA-associated TCR beta chains in a later analysis were more clonally expanded and had lower generation probabilities. The classifier was reported to diagnose cytomegalovirus status with high specificity and sensitivity in both the original and validation cohorts. In vitro tests confirmed that a few of the cytomegalovirus-associated TCR beta chains recognize cytomegalovirus antigens. Compared with the approximately 710-donor mean, donors in an Asian-associated ancestry cluster had fewer N-insertions in productive TCRs, according to a later genetic analysis. An association between a missense DCLRE1C variant and V-gene and J-gene trimming of TCR beta chains was found in a later genetic analysis and replicated in an independent cohort. In this cohort, only TCR beta chains were sequenced, and detectable features were limited by the absence of alpha or paired-chain data. A further reported finding was that TCR beta sequences accurately predicted the HLA-A and HLA-B alleles for most subjects in the first cohort. Most TCR sequences were observed very rarely across donors, whereas some public TCRs were present in many individuals. Specific HLA alleles were associated with 15,000 to 20,000 TCR beta sequences at a false discovery rate of 0.05 in a later analysis. In a later analysis, several top co-occurrence clusters were reported to appear linked to parvovirus B19, influenza, CMV and Epstein-Barr virus. In an earlier analysis of about 550 of the donors, most TCR beta V segments were observed in productive rearrangements about 87% or about 30% of the time, broadly matching IMGT annotations. A later analysis found that TCR association rates varied across HLA loci, with DRB1 alleles showing the most associated TCRs and HLA-C alleles the fewest. According to a later analysis, most CMV-associated TCR beta chains appeared to be HLA-restricted, and the HLA associations seemed to be driven largely by CMV exposure. A group of highly shared sequence variants was considered likely to be a technical artifact of the sequencing pipeline. When HLA alleles, especially DR and DQ, strongly co-occurred, TCR associations were difficult to assign to individual alleles.

Concerning this clone itself: Its antigen is unknown.

The cohort was made up of about 610 healthy bone marrow donors. All cohort members were sampled while nominally healthy, although unrecorded immune exposures were likely present. The donor tested CMV seronegative, placing the donor among the 350 or so seronegative members of the cohort. A peripheral blood sample was provided by each donor, and peripheral blood mononuclear cells were used for TCR beta sequencing. The Qiagen DNeasy Blood Extraction Kit was used to extract genomic DNA from the blood cell samples. Input material: PBMCs. The chain was built from TRBV30 and TRBJ1-1; 9 of the junction bases match TRBD1. The receptor comes from a female donor in good health and CMV-seronegative. For the CDR3, the sequence is CAWRGQGFTEAFF. The DNA sequence is as follows: TGTGCCTGGAGAGGACAGGGGTTTACTGAAGCTTTCTTT.